These 14 T cell receptor beta chains originate from one sample sequenced in a study of blood T cell repertoires in COVID-19. Repertoires were generated with immunoSEQ multiplex PCR, while TCRdb's copy carries only in-frame clones and drops some. The sample lists about 70,000 clones, 75% to 90% seen once, with about 7.4% in the top ten. The specimen was peripheral blood. The receptors come from a man in his forties or fifties with active COVID-19.

The rearrangement uses TRBV5-1 and TRBJ2-1; 9 bases are a match to TRBD2. V lost 5 bases and J lost 6; bases outside the gene matches: 9. The CDR3 is 15 residues long. In germline, CDR1 is SGHRS, CDR2 YFSETQ. CDR3 bases: TGCGCCAGCAGATGGACGTTGACTAGCGGCAATGAGCAGTTCTTC. Amino acid sequence: CASRWTLTSGNEQFF.

This chain joins TRBV7-9 and TRBJ2-7, with a possible D match to TRBD1 (5 bases). V shed 5 bases and J shed 2 bases, with 22 bases lying between them. The CDR3 contains 17 residues. Germline V gene data show CDR1 as SEHNR and CDR2 as FQNEAQ (reference sequence). The CDR3 DNA reads as TGTGCCAGCAGCGCAAAGGGCGGACAAAGAAAAACCTACGAGCAGTACTTC. This encodes CASSAKGGQRKTYEQYF.

The rearrangement uses TRBV7-9 and TRBJ2-2; 9 bases match TRBD1. Trimming at V came to 7 bases and at J to 5 bases, leaving 11 bases not matched to a gene. The germline V gene encodes CDR1 SEHNR and CDR2 FQNEAQ (reference sequence). The CDR3 runs to 16 residues. The CDR3 reads CASIFTQGAWTGELFF. The CDR3 nucleotides read TGTGCCAGCATCTTTACACAGGGGGCGTGGACCGGGGAGCTGTTTTTT.

The rearrangement uses TRBV3-1 (or the pseudogene TRBV3-2) and TRBJ2-1, with 11 nucleotides matching TRBD2. Germline CDR1 and CDR2: LGHDT and YNNKEL (reference sequence). Trimming at V came to 6 bases and at J to 10 bases, leaving 5 bases not matched to a gene. There are 13 residues in the CDR3. In DNA, the CDR3 is TGTGCCAGCAGTCTGGGACTAGCGGTAGAGCAGTTCTTC. Translated, it gives CASSLGLAVEQFF.

This clone came up once. This chain links TRBV2 with TRBJ2-3; 13 nucleotides agree with TRBD2. CDR1 is SNHLY and CDR2 is FYNNEI in the germline V gene. With 2 bases clipped from V and 1 base from J, the junction kept 6 bases outside the gene matches. The CDR3 spans 18 residues. CDR3 region: CASSESRTSGGRTDTQYF. In DNA form, the CDR3 reads TGTGCCAGCAGTGAAAGTCGGACTAGCGGGGGCCGCACAGATACGCAGTATTTT. The full variable domain, with the rest looked up from reference TRBV2 and TRBJ2-3, is EPEVTQTPSHQVTQMGQEVILRCVPISNHLYFYWYRQILGQKVEFLVSFYNNEISEKSEIFDDQFSVERPDGSNFTLKIRSTKLEDSAMYFCASSESRTSGGRTDTQYFGPGTRLTVL.

V gene TRBV5-4 combines with J gene TRBJ2-7; TRBD2 agrees at 8 bases. The CDR3 loop spans 15 amino acids. The ends lost 0 bases at V and 4 bases at J; junction bases unmatched: 6. CDR1 and CDR2 from the germline V gene are SGHNT and YYREEE (reference sequence). The CDR3 sequence is CASSLGGGPVYEQYF. The CDR3 coding sequence is TGTGCCAGCAGCTTGGGCGGGGGGCCGGTGTACGAGCAGTACTTC.

This sequence joins TRBV2 and TRBJ2-1; 7 bases are a match to TRBD2. Germline CDR1 and CDR2: SNHLY and FYNNEI. V shed 6 bases and J 8 bases; nucleotides not matched to a gene: 13. CDR3 length: 15 amino acids. CDR3 in DNA: TGTGCCAGCAGCCTGACTAGCCAAAAGGGCGATGAGCAGTTCTTC. Translating gives CASSLTSQKGDEQFF.

The V gene is TRBV7-2, the J gene TRBJ2-3; TRBD2 agrees at 7 bases. This CDR3 is 17 amino acids long. After removal of 2 bases from V and 0 bases from J, the junction contained 8 bases not matched to a gene. Germline V gene data show CDR1 as SGHTA and CDR2 as FQGNSA. Written as DNA, the CDR3 is TGTGCCAGCAGCTTACTAAGCGGGGCACCTAGCACAGATACGCAGTATTTT. Its protein product is CASSLLSGAPSTDTQYF.

This chain links TRBV5-6 with TRBJ1-1, with TRBD1 as a possible D gene (5 bases). The CDR3 consists of 16 residues. Trimming cost V 3 bases and J 0 bases, with 15 bases left between them. CDR1 and CDR2 (germline): SGHDT, YYEEEE. This CDR3 reads CASSYHGTKMNTEAFF. In DNA, the CDR3 is TGTGCCAGCAGCTATCATGGGACTAAGATGAACACTGAAGCTTTCTTT.

In DNA form, the CDR3 reads TGTGCCAGCAGCTTGACCCCCGGGACAGCAAATGAAAAACTGTTTTTT. Translated, it gives CASSLTPGTANEKLFF. This chain joins TRBV7-2 and TRBJ1-4; 7 bases are shared with TRBD1. The CDR3 is 16 amino acids. J gave up 5 bases and V 3 bases, and 9 bases lay outside the gene matches. The germline gives CDR1 SGHTA, CDR2 FQGNSA.

Concerning this clone: Other nucleotide sequences in the sample specify the same CDR3. Written as DNA, the CDR3 is TGTGCCAGTAGGACAGGGGGCTATGGCTACACCTTC. As protein: CASRTGGYGYTF. The chain combines TRBV19 with TRBJ1-2; 9 bases map to TRBD1. The CDR3 consists of 12 residues. From germline, CDR1 is LNHDA and CDR2 SQIVND (reference sequence). Trimming cost V 6 bases and J 4 bases; bases outside gene matches: 0.

The rearrangement joins TRBV11-2 to TRBJ1-1, with D unclear. This CDR3 is built from 14 residues. V shed 0 bases and J shed 4 bases, with 9 bases lying between them. Germline CDR1 reads SGHAT; CDR2 reads FQNNGV. CDR3 residues: CASSLDRGSTEAFF. Written as DNA, the CDR3 is TGTGCCAGCAGCTTAGATCGAGGGAGCACTGAAGCTTTCTTT.

The chain uses TRBV2 and TRBJ2-5; maybe TRBD2 (6 bases). The V end was cut by 3 bases, the J end by 4 bases, with 6 bases between. CDR3 size: 12 residues. Germline values: CDR1 SNHLY, CDR2 FYNNEI. CDR3 sequence reads: CASSEGGETQYF. Here the CDR3 DNA reads TGTGCCAGCAGTGAGGGGGGAGAGACCCAGTACTTC.

The chain has TRBV5-1 and TRBJ2-7; 7 positions agree with TRBD1. The J segment lost 0 bases and the V segment lost 3 bases, leaving 0 bases of the junction unmatched. The germline CDR1 and CDR2 sequences are SGHRS and YFSETQ. There are 13 residues in the CDR3. The DNA for the CDR3 is TGCGCCAGCAGCTGGGACAGCTCCTACGAGCAGTACTTC. Its translation: CASSWDSSYEQYF.